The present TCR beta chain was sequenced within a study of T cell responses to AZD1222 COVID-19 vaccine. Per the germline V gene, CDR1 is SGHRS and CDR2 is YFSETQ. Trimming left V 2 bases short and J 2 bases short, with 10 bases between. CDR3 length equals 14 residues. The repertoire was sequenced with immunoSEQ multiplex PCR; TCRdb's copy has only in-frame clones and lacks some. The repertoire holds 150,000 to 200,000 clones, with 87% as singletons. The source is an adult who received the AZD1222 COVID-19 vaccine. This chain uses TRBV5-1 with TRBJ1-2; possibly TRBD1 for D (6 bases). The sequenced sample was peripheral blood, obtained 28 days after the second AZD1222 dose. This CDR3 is CASSFRTENYGYTF. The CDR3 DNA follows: TGCGCCAGCAGCTTCCGGACAGAAAACTATGGCTACACCTTC.